This record covers a single T cell receptor beta chain. What it binds is not known. This entry belongs to a study of T cell responses to AZD1222 COVID-19 vaccine. Study-level points and caveats: Increases in Spike-specific TCR breadth and depth were seen after two AZD1222 doses. White British donors predominated, females outnumbered males, and clonal diversity was possibly underestimated.

Trimming left V 4 bases short and J 10 bases short, with 20 bases between. Looked up from germline, CDR1 is SGHNT and CDR2 is YYREEE (reference sequence). The CDR3 is made up of 14 amino acids. TCRdb's table, derived via immunoSEQ multiplex PCR, lists solely in-frame clones and lacks some. The profile shows around 120,000 clones, 84% of them singletons. This material consisted of peripheral blood, taken 28 days after the second AZD1222 dose. The genes are TRBV5-4 and TRBJ1-1, with no clear D. The receptor was isolated from an adult who received the AZD1222 COVID-19 vaccine. The CDR3 sequence is CASSTWRAFGVAFF. The CDR3 coding sequence is TGTGCCAGCAGCACCTGGCGGGCGTTCGGGGTAGCTTTCTTT. Based on the CDR3 plus reference TRBV5-4 and TRBJ1-1, the full variable domain is ETGVTQSPTHLIKTRGQQVTLRCSSQSGHNTVSWYQQALGQGPQFIFQYYREEENGRGNFPPRFSGLQFPNYSSELNVNALELDDSALYLCASSTWRAFGVAFFGQGTRLTVV.